This T cell receptor (beta chain) was identified during a study of shared clonotypes between healthy human individuals. Study-level results: The researchers took only blood, and tissue repertoires probably look different.

Note on this clone: The antigen is unknown.

TCRdb's table, derived via immunoSEQ multiplex PCR, lists solely in-frame clones and lacks some. The sample shows roughly 1,500,000 clones, approximately 98% of them seen only once. Germline V gene lookup returns CDR1 SGHRS and CDR2 YFSETQ. The CDR3 length is 13 residues. The ends were cut back, 4 bases at V and 3 bases at J, with 11 bases in the middle. The study drew all its donors from Caucasian adults living in Nashville, Tennessee. The V and J genes are TRBV5-1 and TRBJ2-7; the D is unclear. Specimen: naive CD4+ T cells sorted from blood. Sample subset: CD45RA+ positively selected. The origin of this receptor is a man aged 25 to 40 in good health. For the CDR3, the DNA is TGCGCCAGCAGCATTGACCGAGTCTACGAGCAGTACTTC. Protein: CASSIDRVYEQYF.